A selection of T cell receptor beta chains follows, all from one sample in a study of T cells after yellow fever vaccination. MiXCR was run by TCRdb on the 5' RACE reads, yielding one entry per CDR3 protein. This sample has 500,000 to 650,000 distinct CDR3 sequences; around 12% occur once, and the top ten carry about 15%. The material sequenced was PBMCs, taken on the day of the yellow fever booster vaccination. The receptors originated from a man aged 30 to 45 who received the YFV17D yellow fever vaccine. Each CDR3 is given without its conserved first and last residue.

v_call cdr3_aa
TRBV23-1 ASSPRALKNTGELF
TRBV12-3/TRBV12-4 ASSGGYTEAF
TRBV27 ASSFESGRKTDTQY
TRBV20-1 SARDNRLAGGEQF
TRBV10-3 ATKRPQAYEQY
TRBV15 ATSREDNPQF
TRBV28 ASSFPGQGFSQPQH
TRBV12-3/TRBV12-4 ASSPLDSRSPLH
TRBV29-1 SVYSGRGDEQF
TRBV27 ASRRGLAGAYEQY
TRBV3-1 ASSQLGTEAF
TRBV20-1 SAARDSVGETQY
TRBV20-1 SASPSTGRHNEQF
TRBV5-1 ASSSFGGKDEQY
TRBV7-9 ASSLSIGHNEQF
TRBV4-2 ASSQGMERTGPSYEQY
TRBV20-1 SASPGAVNTEAF
TRBV5-1 ASSLGASRNTGELF
TRBV14 ASSQTPYGYT
TRBV5-8 ASSSPGQEETQY
TRBV20-1 SATGTGAT
TRBV14 ASSPGTSGIVEQF
TRBV7-9 ASSEPSGIGEQF
TRBV18 ASSPNPAGALGELF
TRBV10-1 ASSEMTSGAF
TRBV7-2 ASSRTSITDTQY
TRBV20-1 SARDLTNSYEQY
TRBV4-1 ASSQAGLAYEQY
TRBV7-2 ASSLPGEWNYGYT
TRBV29-1 SVAREYEQY
TRBV6-1 ASSELAVLRTGELF
TRBV7-2 ASSLEASGNSYEQY
TRBV14 ASSHTRSSGPTYEQY
TRBV7-2 ASSITGGRYEQY
TRBV7-2 ASSAYRGPYEQY
TRBV4-1 ASSQDPSLVTANTEAF
TRBV5-1 ASRPAATNEKLF
TRBV6-1 ASSGPGMAYEQY
TRBV6-4 ASSDSWAGWAQPQH
TRBV7-9 ASSLGGGHPRD
TRBV29-1 SVDGLAGGNEQY
TRBV7-9 ASSLAETASGILY
TRBV7-2 ASSITHLATQGTQY
TRBV5-3 APLGWQDWANVLT
TRBV7-2 AISLATPDSGNTIY
TRBV29-1 SVEEALEQY
TRBV19 ASSIKRLGTDTQY
TRBV7-2 ASSVRAGREQY
TRBV11-2 ASSSGGGVNEQF
TRBV10-3 AISDGQSPFEQY
TRBV15 ATSREKREDYEQY
TRBV7-2 ASSLSGTYQETEY
TRBV14 ASSPGRTGGSF
TRBV7-8 ASSLGVTGTAGELF
TRBV12-3/TRBV12-4 ASTGRAEQF
TRBV5-1 ASSPGLAGQETQY
TRBV10-3 AISESGASGGSYNEQF
TRBV4-2 ASLSSNQPQH
TRBV28 ASSFEIAVNNEQF
TRBV19 ASGQGKTQY